This passage covers 32 T cell receptor beta chains from one sample sequenced in a study of OX40 agonist ivuxolimab in advanced cancers. Data came from immunoSEQ multiplex PCR; TCRdb stores just in-frame clones and leaves some out. The sample carries over 55,000 clones, roughly nine tenths recorded once. Sequences were derived from CD4+ or CD8+ T cells sorted from blood, sampled in a trial of the OX40 agonist ivuxolimab. The receptors were sampled from an adult with an advanced solid tumor such as melanoma, head and neck, liver or kidney cancer.

The rearrangement joins TRBV11-3 to TRBJ2-1; D unclear. The CDR3 is 13 amino acids. V shed 2 bases and J shed 5 bases, with 7 bases lying between them. Germline V gene lookup returns CDR1 SGHNT and CDR2 YENEEA. The CDR3 loop is CASSLNYHNEQFF. CDR3 sequence (DNA): TGTGCCAGCAGCTTAAATTACCACAATGAGCAGTTCTTC.

This clone was detected only a few times. V and J are TRBV27 and TRBJ2-3; D gene unclear. The CDR3 contains 16 residues. V gave up 1 base and J gave up 2 bases, with 13 bases separating them. Germline values: CDR1 MNHEY, CDR2 SMNVEV (reference sequence). The CDR3 coding sequence is TGTGCCAGCAGTTTATTCGGGCAGGTCCTCACAGATACGCAGTATTTT. Its protein is CASSLFGQVLTDTQYF.

The J gene is TRBJ1-5, the V gene TRBV2; unclear D gene. CDR1 is SNHLY and CDR2 is FYNNEI in the germline V gene. Trimming left V 7 bases short and J 6 bases short, with 22 bases between. The CDR3 runs to 16 residues. CDR3 nucleotides: TGTGCCAGCAATCCTCGCGGGTGGAAGGGAATTCAGCCCCAGCATTTT. Residues: CASNPRGWKGIQPQHF.

The chain links TRBV6-5 to TRBJ1-5; 10 bases fit TRBD1. Germline V gives CDR1 MNHEY, CDR2 SVGAGI. The CDR3 totals 15 residues. The V segment lost 5 bases and the J segment 0 bases; nucleotides outside the gene matches: 1. The CDR3 loop is CASSRDRGSNQPQHF. For the CDR3, the DNA is TGTGCCAGCAGTCGGGACAGGGGTAGCAATCAGCCCCAGCATTTT.

This chain joins TRBV7-8 and TRBJ1-5, with D possibly TRBD1 on 5 matching bases. Germline V gives CDR1 SGHVS, CDR2 FQNEAQ. CDR3 size: 19 residues. V was trimmed by 1 base and J by 8 bases, leaving 27 bases between them. The CDR3 is CASSLDGGDLLATGKPQHF. The CDR3 DNA reads as TGTGCCAGCAGCTTAGATGGAGGGGACCTTTTGGCGACCGGCAAGCCCCAGCATTTT.

This clone was observed a few times. The V gene is TRBV30, the J gene TRBJ2-4; D ambiguous. CDR1 and CDR2 from the germline V gene are GTSNPN and SVGIG (reference sequence). V shed 1 base and J shed 8 bases, with 9 bases lying between them. There are 12 residues in the CDR3. CDR3 nucleotides: TGTGCCTGGAGTGAGATCGCCGACATTCAGTACTTC. Its protein product is CAWSEIADIQYF.

The gene calls are TRBV6-8 and TRBJ1-2; no definite D call. V gave up 10 bases and J gave up 1 base, with 19 bases separating them. The CDR3 sequence is 15 residues long. Germline lookup yields CDR1 MNHGY and CDR2 SAAAGT. The CDR3 spells CAIKPGSQDNYGYTF. CDR3 DNA sequence: TGTGCCATCAAGCCGGGGAGCCAAGATAACTATGGCTACACCTTC.

This clone was detected a few times. CDR3: CASSIGLVAGGETQYF. CDR3 nucleotides: TGTGCCAGTAGTATCGGTCTGGTGGCCGGCGGGGAGACCCAGTACTTC. The genes are TRBV19 and TRBJ2-5, with a tentative D call TRBD2 (5 bases). Trimming cost V 3 bases and J 5 bases, with 19 bases left between them. This CDR3 contains 16 residues. The V gene's germline CDR1 is LNHDA and CDR2 SQIVND (reference sequence).

The chain has TRBV30 and TRBJ1-2; 10 positions agree with TRBD1. CDR1 and CDR2 (germline): GTSNPN, SVGIG (reference sequence). Trimming at V came to 2 bases and at J to 5 bases, leaving 5 bases not matched to a gene. The CDR3 sequence is 14 residues long. CDR3 sequence reads: CAWSFGQGGYGYTF. The CDR3 region has the DNA TGTGCCTGGAGTTTCGGACAGGGGGGTTATGGCTACACCTTC.

The CDR3 nucleotides are TGTGCCAGCTGGACTTGGACAGGGGGCAATCAGCCCCAGCATTTT. Translated: CASWTWTGGNQPQHF. This sequence joins TRBV28 and TRBJ1-5; 9 bases fit TRBD1. V lost 8 bases, J lost 2 bases, and 7 bases stayed unmatched. Per the germline V gene, CDR1 is MDHEN and CDR2 is SYDVKM. CDR3 length: 15 amino acids.

The rearrangement uses TRBV7-6 and TRBJ2-7, with D possibly TRBD2 on 6 matching bases. This CDR3 has 14 amino acids. V was cut by 5 bases and J by 0 bases, with 11 bases left in between. Germline CDR1 SGHVS, CDR2 FNYEAQ. The CDR3 DNA reads as TGTGCCAGCAGCCCCGCGGGGTACTCCTACGAGCAGTACTTC. Translation gives CASSPAGYSYEQYF.

The gene calls are TRBV4-1 and TRBJ1-4, with a weak D call TRBD1 (5 bases). V lost 3 bases to trimming and J lost 5 bases, with 13 bases between them. The CDR3 spans 15 residues. Germline assignment: CDR1 MGHRA and CDR2 YSYEKL. The CDR3 DNA sequence: TGCGCCAGCAGCCAGGAAGGGACGGCGAATGAAAAACTGTTTTTT. Its protein product is CASSQEGTANEKLFF.

The V gene is TRBV18, the J gene TRBJ2-2, with D possibly being TRBD2 (5 bases). The CDR3 spans 15 residues. V shed 0 bases and J shed 6 bases, with 11 bases lying between them. Germline-derived CDR1 and CDR2 are KGHSH and LQKENI. CDR3: CASSPPGKVSGELFF. The CDR3 coding sequence is TGTGCCAGCTCACCACCCGGGAAGGTCTCCGGGGAGCTGTTTTTT.

This chain uses TRBV21-1 with TRBJ1-4. TRBV21-1 is a known pseudogene. The CDR3 runs to 16 residues. The CDR3 nucleotides read TGTGCCAGCAGCAAAGCAAAGGGTGCCCCTAATGAAAAACTGTTTTTT. It is translated as CASSKAKGAPNEKLFF.

The V call is TRBV27, the J call TRBJ2-5, with a possible D match to TRBD2 (6 bases). This CDR3 is built from 14 residues. The germline V and J ends were trimmed by 2 bases and 4 bases, with 11 bases remaining between them. CDR1 is MNHEY, CDR2 SMNVEV, per germline (reference sequence). DNA for the CDR3: TGTGCCAGCAGTTTAAGTGGGGGGAGAGAGACCCAGTACTTC. Amino acid sequence: CASSLSGGRETQYF.

The chain couples TRBV6-4 to TRBJ2-7, with D tentatively TRBD1 or TRBD2 (5 bases each). This CDR3 comprises 13 residues. The V gene lost 4 bases and the J gene lost 7 bases, with 14 bases spanning the gap. CDR1 and CDR2 (germline): MRHNA, SNTAGT. The DNA for the CDR3 is TGTGCCAGCAGTGTTGACGCCGGGGCTGAGCAGTACTTC. Translation gives CASSVDAGAEQYF.

V usage is TRBV6-6 and J usage is TRBJ2-7; D remains unclear. V gave up 2 bases and J gave up 2 bases, with 4 bases separating them. Germline CDR1 is MNHNY and CDR2 is SVGAGI (reference sequence). This CDR3 has 12 amino acids. In DNA form, the CDR3 reads TGTGCCAGCAGTTACGCTCCCTACGAGCAGTACTTC. Its translation is CASSYAPYEQYF.

The V gene is TRBV10-2, the J gene TRBJ2-7, with D perhaps matching TRBD1 (6 bases). The CDR3 covers 13 residues. Trimming stripped 8 bases from V and 2 bases from J, with 13 bases between. Germline V gene lookup returns CDR1 WSHSY and CDR2 SAAADI. The CDR3 nucleotides are TGCGCCAGCCGGGACAAAATGACCTACGAGCAGTACTTC. As protein: CASRDKMTYEQYF.

The chain is built from TRBV2 and TRBJ1-1, with D tentatively TRBD1 (6 bases). The CDR3 consists of 14 residues. CDR1 is SNHLY, CDR2 FYNNEI, per germline. V lost 7 bases to trimming and J lost 0 bases, with 12 bases between them. CDR3 nucleotide sequence: TGTGCCAGCAATAAGGACAGTGTGAACACTGAAGCTTTCTTT. Translation: CASNKDSVNTEAFF.

V is TRBV4-1 and J is TRBJ2-3; the match to TRBD1 covers 9 bases. CDR1 is MGHRA and CDR2 is YSYEKL in the germline V gene. CDR3 length: 19 residues. With V trimmed by 2 bases and J by 1 base, 13 bases remained unmatched. CDR3 DNA: TGCGCCAGCAGCCAATCACCGCTGGGACAGGGATGGGGCACAGATACGCAGTATTTT. This encodes CASSQSPLGQGWGTDTQYF.

The chain joins TRBV5-1 to TRBJ2-2; D is perhaps TRBD1 (5 bases). V was cut by 1 base and J by 1 base, with 11 bases left in between. The germline V gene has CDR1 SGHRS and CDR2 YFSETQ. The CDR3 extends over 16 amino acids. The chain's CDR3 is CASSLIGQGNTGELFF. The CDR3 nucleotides are TGCGCCAGCAGCTTGATCGGGCAGGGGAACACCGGGGAGCTGTTTTTT.

The J gene is TRBJ2-6, the V gene TRBV5-1; 7 bases line up with TRBD2. V was pared by 5 bases and J by 2 bases, with 4 bases of the junction left unmatched. CDR3 length equals 15 residues. From germline, CDR1 is SGHRS and CDR2 YFSETQ. DNA of the CDR3: TGCGCCAGCAGAGTGGGAGGGCCTGGGGCCAACGTCCTGACTTTC. It codes for CASRVGGPGANVLTF.

This chain uses TRBV20-1 with TRBJ2-1; D remains unclear. Germline CDR1 DFQATT, CDR2 SNEGSKA (reference sequence). The CDR3 contains 11 residues. V shed 3 bases and J shed 8 bases, with 8 bases lying between them. CDR3 residues: CSASRLDEQFF. The CDR3 DNA sequence: TGCAGTGCTAGTCGCTTGGATGAGCAGTTCTTC.

This chain connects TRBV6-1 to TRBJ2-7; the match to TRBD2 covers 8 bases. Germline lookup yields CDR1 MNHNS and CDR2 SASEGT. This CDR3 has 14 residues. J lost 5 bases, V lost 6 bases, and 9 bases had no gene match. CDR3: CASRRSGSGNEQYF. CDR3 coding DNA: TGTGCCAGCAGGAGGAGCGGGAGTGGCAACGAGCAGTACTTC.

This rearrangement joins TRBV10-2 to TRBJ2-1, with 8 nucleotides matching TRBD1. J gave up 7 bases and V 4 bases, and 9 bases lay outside the gene matches. The CDR3 totals 15 residues. Germline V lookup: CDR1 WSHSY, CDR2 SAAADI. CDR3 nucleotides: TGCGCCAGCAGTGGTACGGGTCAGGGGGCGAATGAGCAGTTCTTC. Its protein is CASSGTGQGANEQFF.

Worth noting for this clone: The identical CDR3 is also encoded by other nucleotide sequences in the sample. The chain is built from TRBV28 and TRBJ1-5; D gene unclear. The germline V gene has CDR1 MDHEN and CDR2 SYDVKM. The CDR3 loop spans 12 amino acids. The V end lost 2 bases, the J end lost 5 bases, and 4 bases lay between the germline ends. CDR3 DNA sequence: TGTGCCAGCAGTTTAACGGATCAGCCCCAGCATTTT. Its translation is CASSLTDQPQHF.

CDR3 sequence (DNA): TGCGCCAGCAGCTTGTATGGAGGTGAGACCCAGTACTTC. Its translation is CASSLYGGETQYF. This sequence joins TRBV5-1 and TRBJ2-5; maybe TRBD2 (5 bases). Germline V gene lookup returns CDR1 SGHRS and CDR2 YFSETQ. CDR3 length: 13 amino acids. The V end was cut by 1 base, the J end by 5 bases, with 9 bases between. The complete variable domain, with remaining parts taken from reference TRBV5-1 and TRBJ2-5, reads KAGVTQTPRYLIKTRGQQVTLSCSPISGHRSVSWYQQTPGQGLQFLFEYFSETQRNKGNFPGRFSGRQFSNSRSEMNVSTLELGDSALYLCASSLYGGETQYFGPGTRLLVL.

The CDR3 region is CASSEQRQNTDTQYF. In DNA, the CDR3 is TGCGCCAGCAGTGAGCAGCGGCAAAACACAGATACGCAGTATTTT. The J gene is TRBJ2-3, the V gene TRBV10-1, with a weak D call TRBD2 (5 bases). Trimming stripped 2 bases from V and 2 bases from J, with 11 bases between. Germline V gene sequence: CDR1 WNHNN, CDR2 SYGVQD (reference sequence). This CDR3 contains 15 residues.

V usage is TRBV4-1 and J usage is TRBJ2-1; D is unclear. Trimming stripped 4 bases from V and 0 bases from J, with 16 bases between. The CDR3 length is 17 residues. Germline assignment: CDR1 MGHRA and CDR2 YSYEKL. As DNA, the CDR3 is TGCGCCAGCAGCCTTACCAAGAGGTCTAGCTCCTACAATGAGCAGTTCTTC. It encodes CASSLTKRSSSYNEQFF.

The chain has TRBV7-2 and TRBJ1-1; the D is unclear. CDR1 and CDR2 (germline): SGHTA, FQGNSA. The ends were cut back, 3 bases at V and 1 base at J, with 6 bases in the middle. The CDR3 length is 13 residues. CDR3 nucleotides: TGTGCCAGCAGCTTTAGACCGAACACTGAAGCTTTCTTT. Translated: CASSFRPNTEAFF.

This clone occurred a few times. This rearrangement joins TRBV2 to TRBJ1-2; D remains unclear. Trimming stripped 8 bases from V and 3 bases from J, with 7 bases between. The length of the CDR3 is 11 residues. Germline CDR1 and CDR2: SNHLY and FYNNEI. CDR3 sequence (DNA): TGTGCCAGCTCTTGGGACTATGGCTACACCTTC. Its translation: CASSWDYGYTF.

The V call is TRBV4-1, the J call TRBJ2-4, with 8 bases fitting TRBD2. The junction had 10 bases not matched to a gene; V was cut back by 3 bases and J by 9 bases. This CDR3 has 15 residues. Germline V gives CDR1 MGHRA, CDR2 YSYEKL. In nucleotides, the CDR3 is TGCGCCAGCAGCCAGGCACCGGGGGGGCTAAGCATTCAGTACTTC. As protein: CASSQAPGGLSIQYF.